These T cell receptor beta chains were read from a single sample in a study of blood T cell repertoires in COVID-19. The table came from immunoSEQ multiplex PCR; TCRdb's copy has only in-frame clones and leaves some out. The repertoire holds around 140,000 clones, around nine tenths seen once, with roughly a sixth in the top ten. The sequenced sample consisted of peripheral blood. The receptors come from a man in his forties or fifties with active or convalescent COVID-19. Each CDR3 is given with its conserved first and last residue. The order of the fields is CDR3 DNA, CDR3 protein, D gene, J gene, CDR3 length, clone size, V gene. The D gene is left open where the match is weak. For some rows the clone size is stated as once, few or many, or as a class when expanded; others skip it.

CDR3nt: TGTGCCAGCAGCCGGGGACAGGAGGGCGAGCAGTACTTC; CDR3aa: CASSRGQEGEQYF; d_gene: TRBD1; j_gene: TRBJ2-7; len: 13; abundance: once; v_gene: TRBV12-3/TRBV12-4
CDR3nt: TGTGCCAGCAGCTTGGGTCAGGCTCCCTACAATGAGCAGTTCTTC; CDR3aa: CASSLGQAPYNEQFF; d_gene: NA; j_gene: TRBJ2-1; len: 15; abundance: NA; v_gene: TRBV5-6
CDR3nt: TGTGCCAGTAGTGGGAGGGATCGGTCACCCCTCCACTTT; CDR3aa: CASSGRDRSPLHF; d_gene: NA; j_gene: TRBJ1-6; len: 13; abundance: NA; v_gene: TRBV19
CDR3nt: TGTGCTAGTGGTTTGGTTGCGGGGGGATCCTACGAGCAGTACTTC; CDR3aa: CASGLVAGGSYEQYF; d_gene: TRBD2; j_gene: TRBJ2-7; len: 15; abundance: few; v_gene: TRBV12-5
CDR3nt: TGTGCCAGCAGTGAAGGGGGAAGGTACAGGGTGAACACTGAAGCTTTCTTT; CDR3aa: CASSEGGRYRVNTEAFF; d_gene: NA; j_gene: TRBJ1-1; len: 17; abundance: NA; v_gene: TRBV6-1
CDR3nt: TGTGCCAGCAGCTTGCTAGACAGCCACTATGGCTACACCTTC; CDR3aa: CASSLLDSHYGYTF; d_gene: NA; j_gene: TRBJ1-2; len: 14; abundance: NA; v_gene: TRBV5-5
CDR3nt: TGCGCCAGCAGCCAAAGGGGGCGAACTGGAAACACCATATATTTT; CDR3aa: CASSQRGRTGNTIYF; d_gene: TRBD1; j_gene: TRBJ1-3; len: 15; abundance: NA; v_gene: TRBV4-1
CDR3nt: TGTGCCAGCAGTGAGCTAGCGGGGATGCCCGAGACCCAGTACTTC; CDR3aa: CASSELAGMPETQYF; d_gene: TRBD2; j_gene: TRBJ2-5; len: 15; abundance: NA; v_gene: TRBV2
CDR3nt: TGTGCCAGTAGTCCCCTCAATCAGCCCCAGCATTTT; CDR3aa: CASSPLNQPQHF; d_gene: NA; j_gene: TRBJ1-5; len: 12; abundance: NA; v_gene: TRBV19
CDR3nt: TGCGCCAGCAGCGTAGGGGTTGCGAACACTGAAGCTTTCTTT; CDR3aa: CASSVGVANTEAFF; d_gene: NA; j_gene: TRBJ1-1; len: 14; abundance: few; v_gene: TRBV4-3
CDR3nt: TGTGCCACCCGAGATTCGAGGGGGTCGTCCTACGAGCAGTACTTC; CDR3aa: CATRDSRGSSYEQYF; d_gene: NA; j_gene: TRBJ2-7; len: 15; abundance: NA; v_gene: TRBV15
CDR3nt: TGCGCCAGCAGCCAAGGACAGAACACCGGGGAGCTGTTTTTT; CDR3aa: CASSQGQNTGELFF; d_gene: NA; j_gene: TRBJ2-2; len: 14; abundance: NA; v_gene: TRBV4-3
CDR3nt: TGTGCCAGCAGTTTAGAATGGAGTCATGAGCAGTTCTTC; CDR3aa: CASSLEWSHEQFF; d_gene: NA; j_gene: TRBJ2-1; len: 13; abundance: NA; v_gene: TRBV28
CDR3nt: TGTGCCAGTAACCGACAGGGATCGAGTGGGACCTCCTATAATTCACCCCTCCACTTT; CDR3aa: CASNRQGSSGTSYNSPLHF; d_gene: TRBD1; j_gene: TRBJ1-6; len: 19; abundance: NA; v_gene: TRBV19
CDR3nt: TGTGCCAGCAGCCAAGCTTGGACAGGGAAAGCCTACGAGCAGTACTTC; CDR3aa: CASSQAWTGKAYEQYF; d_gene: TRBD1; j_gene: TRBJ2-7; len: 16; abundance: NA; v_gene: TRBV3-1/TRBV3-2
CDR3nt: TGTGCCAGCAGCCCCGAGACAGGGGGGGATCAGCCCCAGCATTTT; CDR3aa: CASSPETGGDQPQHF; d_gene: TRBD1; j_gene: TRBJ1-5; len: 15; abundance: few; v_gene: TRBV7-2
CDR3nt: TGTGCCAGCAGCAACACTAGCGGGAGGGCCTCCGAGCAGTACTTC; CDR3aa: CASSNTSGRASEQYF; d_gene: TRBD2; j_gene: TRBJ2-7; len: 15; abundance: NA; v_gene: TRBV5-4
CDR3nt: TGTGCCAGCCAGACAGGGTCCACTGAAGCTTTCTTT; CDR3aa: CASQTGSTEAFF; d_gene: TRBD1; j_gene: TRBJ1-1; len: 12; abundance: NA; v_gene: TRBV18
CDR3nt: TGCGCCAGCAGTCATTTGGGGGGGCCTAGTACAATCCACGAGCAGTACTTC; CDR3aa: CASSHLGGPSTIHEQYF; d_gene: NA; j_gene: TRBJ2-7; len: 17; abundance: NA; v_gene: TRBV23-1
CDR3nt: TGTGCCAGCAGTAAACCGGGACAGGGACCCAAAAACATTCAGTACTTC; CDR3aa: CASSKPGQGPKNIQYF; d_gene: TRBD1; j_gene: TRBJ2-4; len: 16; abundance: NA; v_gene: TRBV28
CDR3nt: TGTGCCAGCAGCGTAAGGACTAGCGGGGCCAATGAGCAGTTCTTC; CDR3aa: CASSVRTSGANEQFF; d_gene: TRBD2; j_gene: TRBJ2-1; len: 15; abundance: NA; v_gene: TRBV9
CDR3nt: TGTGCCAGCAGCGTAGACAGGGTAGAGACCCAGTACTTC; CDR3aa: CASSVDRVETQYF; d_gene: NA; j_gene: TRBJ2-5; len: 13; abundance: NA; v_gene: TRBV9
CDR3nt: TGCGCCAGCAGCTTGGGACTAGCGGGAGAATCAAACGAGCAGTACTTC; CDR3aa: CASSLGLAGESNEQYF; d_gene: TRBD2; j_gene: TRBJ2-7; len: 16; abundance: NA; v_gene: TRBV5-1
CDR3nt: TGTGCCAGCAGCGTAGCTGGGACAGGACAAGATACGCAGTATTTT; CDR3aa: CASSVAGTGQDTQYF; d_gene: TRBD1; j_gene: TRBJ2-3; len: 15; abundance: NA; v_gene: TRBV9
CDR3nt: TGTGCCAGCAGCAGGGACAGGGCGTCAACTAATGAAAAACTGTTTTTT; CDR3aa: CASSRDRASTNEKLFF; d_gene: TRBD1; j_gene: TRBJ1-4; len: 16; abundance: once; v_gene: TRBV7-6
CDR3nt: TGTGCCAGCAGCCCCCGGGACAGGGGGCGTGTCACCGGGGAGCTGTTTTTT; CDR3aa: CASSPRDRGRVTGELFF; d_gene: TRBD1; j_gene: TRBJ2-2; len: 17; abundance: NA; v_gene: TRBV7-8
CDR3nt: TGTGCCAGCGGGGTGAGACAGGGGAATCAGCCCCAGCATTTT; CDR3aa: CASGVRQGNQPQHF; d_gene: TRBD1; j_gene: TRBJ1-5; len: 14; abundance: NA; v_gene: TRBV6-5
CDR3nt: TGTGCCAGCAGTGCACAGGGATGGGATGAAAAACTGTTTTTT; CDR3aa: CASSAQGWDEKLFF; d_gene: NA; j_gene: TRBJ1-4; len: 14; abundance: NA; v_gene: TRBV27
CDR3nt: TGCGCCAGCGGACCCAGCGGGGGGGCAACGGGGGAGCTGTTTTTT; CDR3aa: CASGPSGGATGELFF; d_gene: TRBD2; j_gene: TRBJ2-2; len: 15; abundance: NA; v_gene: TRBV10-1
CDR3nt: TGTGCCAGCAGCGTAGAGGTGTCTAGCGGGGGGGCGGCTCTCTCCTACGAGCAGTACTTC; CDR3aa: CASSVEVSSGGAALSYEQYF; d_gene: TRBD2; j_gene: TRBJ2-7; len: 20; abundance: NA; v_gene: TRBV9
CDR3nt: TGTGCCAGCAGTGCGGACAGGGCGCGCAATCAGCCCCAGCATTTT; CDR3aa: CASSADRARNQPQHF; d_gene: TRBD1; j_gene: TRBJ1-5; len: 15; abundance: NA; v_gene: TRBV6-2/TRBV6-3
CDR3nt: TGTGCCAGCAGTGACCGGGACATGAACTATGGCTACACCTTC; CDR3aa: CASSDRDMNYGYTF; d_gene: NA; j_gene: TRBJ1-2; len: 14; abundance: few; v_gene: TRBV6-1
CDR3nt: TGTGCCAGCAGGTCCGGGTCCGTCTCAGAAAAACTGTTTTTT; CDR3aa: CASRSGSVSEKLFF; d_gene: NA; j_gene: TRBJ1-4; len: 14; abundance: NA; v_gene: TRBV6-5
CDR3nt: TGTGCCAGCAGTGACAGGCATAGCAATCAGCCCCAGCATTTT; CDR3aa: CASSDRHSNQPQHF; d_gene: NA; j_gene: TRBJ1-5; len: 14; abundance: NA; v_gene: TRBV6-1
CDR3nt: TGTGCCTGGAGCGCTACAGGGAACACTGAAGCTTTCTTT; CDR3aa: CAWSATGNTEAFF; d_gene: NA; j_gene: TRBJ1-1; len: 13; abundance: NA; v_gene: TRBV30
CDR3nt: TGCAGCGTTGTGGCAGGGGCTGAAGCTTTCTTT; CDR3aa: CSVVAGAEAFF; d_gene: NA; j_gene: TRBJ1-1; len: 11; abundance: NA; v_gene: TRBV29-1
CDR3nt: TGCGCCAGCAGTGGACAGGGACAGGGGGCGACTAGCGGGAGCCTTTCGCACAATGAGCAGTTCTTC; CDR3aa: CASSGQGQGATSGSLSHNEQFF; d_gene: NA; j_gene: TRBJ2-1; len: 22; abundance: NA; v_gene: TRBV10-1
CDR3nt: TGTGCCAGTAGTAGCGGGGGGGTATCGGGCGAGCAGTTCTTC; CDR3aa: CASSSGGVSGEQFF; d_gene: TRBD2; j_gene: TRBJ2-1; len: 14; abundance: NA; v_gene: TRBV19
CDR3nt: TGTGCCATCAGTCCCCTAATCTCTGGAAACACCATATATTTT; CDR3aa: CAISPLISGNTIYF; d_gene: NA; j_gene: TRBJ1-3; len: 14; abundance: NA; v_gene: TRBV10-3
CDR3nt: TGTGCCAGCCCTACTCGAACAGGGTATGGCAAGTTC; CDR3aa: CASPTRTGYGKF; d_gene: NA; j_gene: TRBJ2-7; len: 12; abundance: NA; v_gene: TRBV7-9
CDR3nt: TGTGCCAGCAGCCCGCGGGGGGCCCTTGGTCGTGGCTACACCTTC; CDR3aa: CASSPRGALGRGYTF; d_gene: NA; j_gene: TRBJ1-2; len: 15; abundance: NA; v_gene: TRBV3-1/TRBV3-2
CDR3nt: TGTGCCAGCAGCCTGACAGCTAACTATGGCTACACCTTC; CDR3aa: CASSLTANYGYTF; d_gene: NA; j_gene: TRBJ1-2; len: 13; abundance: NA; v_gene: TRBV27
CDR3nt: TGTGCCAGCAGCCAAGATATAGTCCGTTCTTACGAGCAGTACTTC; CDR3aa: CASSQDIVRSYEQYF; d_gene: NA; j_gene: TRBJ2-7; len: 15; abundance: NA; v_gene: TRBV3-1/TRBV3-2
CDR3nt: TGTGCCTGGAGTCGTCAGGGTGATGGCTACACCTTC; CDR3aa: CAWSRQGDGYTF; d_gene: NA; j_gene: TRBJ1-2; len: 12; abundance: NA; v_gene: TRBV30
CDR3nt: TGCGCCAGCAGCCAACCGGATTCACCCCTCCACTTT; CDR3aa: CASSQPDSPLHF; d_gene: NA; j_gene: TRBJ1-6; len: 12; abundance: NA; v_gene: TRBV4-3
CDR3nt: TGCGCCAGCAGCCCAGAGGCCAGCCGATCCTACACCTTC; CDR3aa: CASSPEASRSYTF; d_gene: NA; j_gene: TRBJ1-2; len: 13; abundance: NA; v_gene: TRBV5-1
CDR3nt: TGTGCCATCAGCGTGTCTATAGATACGCAGTATTTT; CDR3aa: CAISVSIDTQYF; d_gene: NA; j_gene: TRBJ2-3; len: 12; abundance: NA; v_gene: TRBV10-3
CDR3nt: TGTGCCAGCAGCCGGGACAGAAACTACGAGCAGTACTTC; CDR3aa: CASSRDRNYEQYF; d_gene: TRBD1; j_gene: TRBJ2-7; len: 13; abundance: NA; v_gene: TRBV11-2
CDR3nt: TGTGCCAGCAGTTTATCCCCAGCGTTGGAATACAATGAGCAGTTCTTC; CDR3aa: CASSLSPALEYNEQFF; d_gene: NA; j_gene: TRBJ2-1; len: 16; abundance: NA; v_gene: TRBV27
CDR3nt: TGTGCCAGCTCACCAATAGGGACAGGCGGCGAGCAGTACTTC; CDR3aa: CASSPIGTGGEQYF; d_gene: TRBD1; j_gene: TRBJ2-7; len: 14; abundance: NA; v_gene: TRBV18
CDR3nt: TGTGCCAGTAGTATCTCCGGACACTCCACAGATACGCAGTATTTT; CDR3aa: CASSISGHSTDTQYF; d_gene: NA; j_gene: TRBJ2-3; len: 15; abundance: many; v_gene: TRBV19
CDR3nt: TGTGCCAGCAGTCTGACATCTACCTACGAGCAGTACTTC; CDR3aa: CASSLTSTYEQYF; d_gene: NA; j_gene: TRBJ2-7; len: 13; abundance: NA; v_gene: TRBV6-2/TRBV6-3
CDR3nt: TGTGCCAGTACCCCGGGACTAGCGGGAGATACGCAGTATTTT; CDR3aa: CASTPGLAGDTQYF; d_gene: TRBD2; j_gene: TRBJ2-3; len: 14; abundance: once; v_gene: TRBV19